Listed below are T cell receptor beta chains from one sample, sequenced in a study of blood T cells in healthy people across ages. TCRdb independently ran MiXCR on the 5' RACE reads; one entry per CDR3 protein. The sample shows around 1,800,000 distinct CDR3 sequences, more than 35% of them seen only once. The sample consisted of blood. Receptor source: a human donor in good health. Each CDR3 is given with its conserved first and last residue. D genes are given only for firm matches. Clone size, where shown, is once, few, many, or a class for clones that have expanded.

D gene: -
clone size: few
J gene: TRBJ2-7
V gene: TRBV7-2
CDR3 protein: CASSLVVGEVYEQYF
CDR3 DNA: TGTGCCAGCAGCTTAGTCGTGGGGGAAGTCTACGAGCAGTACTTC

D gene: -
clone size: -
J gene: TRBJ2-4
V gene: TRBV20-1
CDR3 protein: CSATPPISQKNIQYF
CDR3 DNA: TGCAGTGCAACCCCTCCGATTTCACAGAAAAACATTCAGTACTTC

D gene: -
clone size: many
J gene: TRBJ1-5
V gene: TRBV7-2
CDR3 protein: CASSSGDQQPQHF
CDR3 DNA: TGTGCCAGCAGCTCGGGAGATCAACAGCCCCAGCATTTT

D gene: -
clone size: -
J gene: TRBJ1-5
V gene: TRBV7-9
CDR3 protein: CASSLAGGGFQHF
CDR3 DNA: TGTGCCAGCAGCTTAGCGGGGGGGGGATTTCAGCATTTT

D gene: -
clone size: many
J gene: TRBJ2-7
V gene: TRBV27
CDR3 protein: CASMAGGQRFYEQYF
CDR3 DNA: TGTGCCAGCATGGCGGGTGGGCAGAGATTCTACGAGCAGTACTTC

D gene: -
clone size: few
J gene: TRBJ2-1
V gene: TRBV5-1
CDR3 protein: CASSSIISYNEQFF
CDR3 DNA: TGCGCCAGCAGTTCTATAATCTCCTACAATGAGCAGTTCTTC

D gene: TRBD1
clone size: -
J gene: TRBJ1-6
V gene: TRBV11-3
CDR3 protein: CASTQGPDVRDRNSPLHF
CDR3 DNA: TGTGCCAGCACCCAGGGACCAGACGTTCGGGACAGAAATTCACCCCTCCACTTT

D gene: -
clone size: -
J gene: TRBJ1-3
V gene: TRBV5-1
CDR3 protein: CASSLAADSGSGNTIYF
CDR3 DNA: TGCGCCAGCAGCTTGGCGGCCGACTCGGGTTCTGGAAACACCATATATTTT

D gene: -
clone size: many
J gene: TRBJ2-3
V gene: TRBV29-1
CDR3 protein: CSVWTQTDTQYF
CDR3 DNA: TGCAGCGTTTGGACTCAGACAGATACGCAGTATTTT

D gene: -
clone size: -
J gene: TRBJ2-7
V gene: TRBV19
CDR3 protein: CASSMGSNTAYEQYF
CDR3 DNA: TGTGCCAGTAGTATGGGAAGCAATACAGCCTACGAGCAGTACTTC

D gene: -
clone size: -
J gene: TRBJ1-2
V gene: TRBV28
CDR3 protein: CASSLFAHRDDGYTF
CDR3 DNA: TGTGCCAGCAGTTTATTCGCCCATCGGGATGATGGCTACACCTTC

D gene: TRBD2
clone size: few
J gene: TRBJ2-1
V gene: TRBV6-6
CDR3 protein: CASSYSINGGDNEQFF
CDR3 DNA: TGTGCCAGCAGTTACTCGATAAATGGGGGGGACAATGAGCAGTTCTTC

D gene: -
clone size: -
J gene: TRBJ1-6
V gene: TRBV6-2/TRBV6-3
CDR3 protein: CASIGNRVWNSPLHF
CDR3 DNA: TGTGCCAGCATCGGCAACAGGGTTTGGAATTCACCCCTCCACTTT

D gene: -
clone size: -
J gene: TRBJ2-3
V gene: TRBV7-8
CDR3 protein: CASSLAQVGGTDTQYF
CDR3 DNA: TGTGCCAGCAGCTTAGCGCAGGTGGGGGGCACAGATACGCAGTATTTT

D gene: -
clone size: few
J gene: TRBJ2-2
V gene: TRBV9
CDR3 protein: CASGISGERFF
CDR3 DNA: TGTGCCAGCGGAATATCCGGGGAGCGGTTTTTT

D gene: -
clone size: -
J gene: TRBJ2-5
V gene: TRBV4-2
CDR3 protein: CASSQAWGLETQYF
CDR3 DNA: TGTGCCAGCAGCCAAGCCTGGGGGCTAGAGACCCAGTACTTC

D gene: TRBD2
clone size: few
J gene: TRBJ2-1
V gene: TRBV7-2
CDR3 protein: CASSLVGGGAEQFF
CDR3 DNA: TGTGCCAGCAGCTTAGTGGGCGGGGGGGCTGAGCAGTTCTTC

D gene: TRBD2
clone size: -
J gene: TRBJ2-1
V gene: TRBV27
CDR3 protein: CASSQDSGLARNEQFF
CDR3 DNA: TGTGCCAGCAGCCAAGATAGTGGACTAGCCCGCAATGAGCAGTTCTTC

D gene: -
clone size: -
J gene: TRBJ2-7
V gene: TRBV15
CDR3 protein: CATSRDKATYEQYF
CDR3 DNA: TGTGCCACCAGCAGAGATAAGGCTACCTACGAGCAGTACTTC

D gene: -
clone size: -
J gene: TRBJ1-4
V gene: TRBV7-8
CDR3 protein: CASSFSGGAEKLFF
CDR3 DNA: TGTGCCAGCAGCTTTTCGGGGGGCGCGGAAAAACTGTTTTTT

D gene: -
clone size: -
J gene: TRBJ1-1
V gene: TRBV6-5
CDR3 protein: CASSYSKGRTEAFF
CDR3 DNA: TGTGCCAGCAGTTACTCGAAGGGGAGGACTGAAGCTTTCTTT

D gene: -
clone size: few
J gene: TRBJ2-3
V gene: TRBV7-9
CDR3 protein: CASSLEAGGLARSTDTQYF
CDR3 DNA: TGTGCCAGCAGCTTAGAGGCCGGGGGACTGGCGAGGAGCACAGATACGCAGTATTTT

D gene: -
clone size: -
J gene: TRBJ2-1
V gene: TRBV3-1
CDR3 protein: CASSQARGTQFF
CDR3 DNA: TGTGCCAGCAGCCAGGCCCGGGGGACCCAGTTCTTC

D gene: -
clone size: -
J gene: TRBJ1-1
V gene: TRBV9
CDR3 protein: CASSADVNTEAFF
CDR3 DNA: TGTGCCAGCAGTGCAGACGTGAACACTGAAGCTTTCTTT

D gene: -
clone size: -
J gene: TRBJ2-2
V gene: TRBV7-9
CDR3 protein: CASRWDTGELFF
CDR3 DNA: TGTGCCAGCAGATGGGACACCGGGGAGCTGTTTTTT

D gene: -
clone size: -
J gene: TRBJ1-2
V gene: TRBV3-1
CDR3 protein: CASSPGAITYGYTF
CDR3 DNA: TGTGCCAGCAGCCCGGGAGCTATCACCTATGGCTACACCTTC

D gene: -
clone size: -
J gene: TRBJ2-3
V gene: TRBV9
CDR3 protein: CASSGGTTDTQYF
CDR3 DNA: TGTGCCAGCAGCGGCGGGACCACAGATACGCAGTATTTT

D gene: TRBD1
clone size: once
J gene: TRBJ1-2
V gene: TRBV3-1
CDR3 protein: CASSQYTGGGGYTF
CDR3 DNA: TGTGCCAGCAGCCAATATACAGGGGGCGGTGGCTACACCTTC

D gene: -
clone size: -
J gene: TRBJ2-3
V gene: TRBV11-1
CDR3 protein: CASSLPGRAVTQYF
CDR3 DNA: TGTGCCAGCAGCTTACCCGGTCGAGCGGTGACGCAGTATTTT

D gene: -
clone size: -
J gene: TRBJ2-7
V gene: TRBV7-3
CDR3 protein: CASSMDGSSYNEQYF
CDR3 DNA: TGTGCCAGCAGTATGGACGGGAGCTCCTACAATGAGCAGTACTTC

D gene: -
clone size: once
J gene: TRBJ2-7
V gene: TRBV2
CDR3 protein: CASYPRDASSYEQYF
CDR3 DNA: TGTGCCAGTTATCCTCGGGACGCGAGCTCCTACGAGCAGTACTTC

D gene: -
clone size: -
J gene: TRBJ2-7
V gene: TRBV15
CDR3 protein: CATRGRDYEQYF
CDR3 DNA: TGTGCCACAAGGGGAAGGGACTACGAGCAGTACTTC

D gene: -
clone size: -
J gene: TRBJ2-1
V gene: TRBV20-1
CDR3 protein: CSASRPQVDEQFF
CDR3 DNA: TGCAGTGCTTCCAGGCCCCAGGTAGATGAGCAGTTCTTC

D gene: -
clone size: -
J gene: TRBJ2-3
V gene: TRBV9
CDR3 protein: CASSVGRTHRRADTQYF
CDR3 DNA: TGTGCCAGCAGCGTAGGCAGGACCCATCGGAGGGCAGATACGCAGTATTTT

D gene: -
clone size: -
J gene: TRBJ2-3
V gene: TRBV5-1
CDR3 protein: CASSFPGAADTQYF
CDR3 DNA: TGCGCCAGCAGCTTTCCTGGCGCTGCAGATACGCAGTATTTT

D gene: -
clone size: -
J gene: TRBJ2-5
V gene: TRBV20-1
CDR3 protein: CSARGVATLLQETQYF
CDR3 DNA: TGCAGTGCTAGAGGCGTAGCGACACTCCTTCAAGAGACCCAGTACTTC

D gene: -
clone size: few
J gene: TRBJ2-3
V gene: TRBV20-1
CDR3 protein: CSARGSTTDTQYF
CDR3 DNA: TGCAGTGCTAGGGGCTCTACCACAGATACGCAGTATTTT

D gene: -
clone size: many
J gene: TRBJ2-1
V gene: TRBV4-3
CDR3 protein: CASSQDSGEPYNEQFF
CDR3 DNA: TGCGCCAGCAGCCAAGATTCAGGGGAACCCTACAATGAGCAGTTCTTC

D gene: -
clone size: few
J gene: TRBJ1-2
V gene: TRBV9
CDR3 protein: CASSVLGQDYGYTF
CDR3 DNA: TGTGCCAGCAGCGTACTGGGGCAGGACTATGGCTACACCTTC

D gene: -
clone size: -
J gene: TRBJ1-2
V gene: TRBV9
CDR3 protein: CASSARQQGGYGYTF
CDR3 DNA: TGTGCCAGCAGCGCCCGACAACAGGGTGGCTATGGCTACACCTTC

D gene: -
clone size: -
J gene: TRBJ2-1
V gene: TRBV20-1
CDR3 protein: CSGRGGSSYNEQFF
CDR3 DNA: TGCAGTGGCAGGGGGGGAAGCTCCTACAATGAGCAGTTCTTC

D gene: TRBD1
clone size: -
J gene: TRBJ1-2
V gene: TRBV29-1
CDR3 protein: CSVGGQSGGYTF
CDR3 DNA: TGCAGCGTGGGGGGACAGTCGGGTGGCTACACCTTC

D gene: -
clone size: -
J gene: TRBJ2-5
V gene: TRBV4-3
CDR3 protein: CASSPGPGLRQETRYF
CDR3 DNA: TGCGCCAGCAGCCCCGGGCCAGGGTTAAGACAAGAGACCCGGTACTTC

D gene: -
clone size: -
J gene: TRBJ1-4
V gene: TRBV20-1
CDR3 protein: CSGQRGEKLFF
CDR3 DNA: TGCAGTGGACAGAGAGGTGAAAAACTGTTTTTT

D gene: -
clone size: -
J gene: TRBJ2-7
V gene: TRBV6-2/TRBV6-3
CDR3 protein: CASGSRDSYEQYF
CDR3 DNA: TGTGCCAGCGGTTCCAGGGACTCCTACGAGCAGTACTTC

D gene: -
clone size: -
J gene: TRBJ2-6
V gene: TRBV24-1
CDR3 protein: CASSAGPNSGANVLTF
CDR3 DNA: TGTGCCTCGTCAGCAGGTCCGAACTCTGGGGCCAACGTCCTGACTTTC

D gene: TRBD2
clone size: many
J gene: TRBJ2-5
V gene: TRBV20-1
CDR3 protein: CSARGGLETQYF
CDR3 DNA: TGCAGTGCTAGGGGAGGGTTGGAGACCCAGTACTTC

D gene: TRBD1
clone size: -
J gene: TRBJ2-1
V gene: TRBV15
CDR3 protein: CATSRELGQGHEQFF
CDR3 DNA: TGTGCCACCAGCAGAGAGTTGGGACAGGGCCATGAGCAGTTCTTC

D gene: -
clone size: -
J gene: TRBJ1-2
V gene: TRBV29-1
CDR3 protein: CSVDTENGYTF
CDR3 DNA: TGCAGCGTTGACACCGAGAACGGCTACACCTTC

D gene: -
clone size: -
J gene: TRBJ1-4
V gene: TRBV9
CDR3 protein: CASSVGGHLDEKLFF
CDR3 DNA: TGTGCCAGCAGCGTAGGGGGACACTTGGATGAAAAACTGTTTTTT

D gene: TRBD2
clone size: -
J gene: TRBJ2-7
V gene: TRBV29-1
CDR3 protein: CSVLRWGRGDSYEQYF
CDR3 DNA: TGCAGCGTCCTACGTTGGGGTCGGGGGGACTCCTACGAGCAGTACTTC